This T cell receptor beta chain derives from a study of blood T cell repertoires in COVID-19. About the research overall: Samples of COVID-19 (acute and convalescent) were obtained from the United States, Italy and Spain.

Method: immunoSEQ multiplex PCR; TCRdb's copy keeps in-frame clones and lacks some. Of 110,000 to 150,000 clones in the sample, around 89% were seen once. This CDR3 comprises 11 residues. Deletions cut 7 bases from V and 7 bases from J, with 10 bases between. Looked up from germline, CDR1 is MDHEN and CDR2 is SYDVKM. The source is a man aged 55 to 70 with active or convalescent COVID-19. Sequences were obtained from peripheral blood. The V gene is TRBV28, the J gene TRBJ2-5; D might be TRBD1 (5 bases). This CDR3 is CASTGQGTQYF. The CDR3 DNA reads TGTGCCAGCACTGGGCAGGGGACCCAGTACTTC.